This entry lists 12 T cell receptor beta chains sequenced from one sample in a study of T-cell reconstitution after alpha-beta-depleted transplantation in children. During its preparation, the TCRbeta library received unique molecular identifiers. Each CDR3 protein is one row after TCRdb ran MiXCR on the PCR reads. Here the sample spans about 830,000 distinct CDR3 sequences, approximately 15% being singletons. The material was PBMCs, mostly from graft donor cells, obtained 360 days after TCRalphabeta/CD19-depleted stem cell transplant. The receptors shown here come from a male patient younger than 18 who had a stem cell transplant for acute lymphoblastic leukemia, so the T cells may come from the graft donor.

The gene calls are TRBV7-3 and TRBJ2-1; D ambiguous. Trimming cost V 0 bases and J 10 bases, with 10 bases left between them. Per germline, CDR1 SGHTA and CDR2 FQGTGA. This CDR3 is built from 13 residues. The CDR3 sequence is CASSLTLVGEQFF. CDR3 DNA: TGTGCCAGCAGCTTAACGTTAGTGGGGGAGCAGTTCTTC.

The chain has TRBV4-1 and TRBJ2-1; 7 bases map to TRBD2. The CDR3 covers 14 residues. From germline, CDR1 is MGHRA and CDR2 YSYEKL. V lost 3 bases, J lost 5 bases, and 4 bases stayed unmatched. Here the CDR3 reads CASSHPGLHNEQFF. DNA for the CDR3: TGCGCCAGCAGCCACCCGGGACTACACAATGAGCAGTTCTTC.

This clonotype was seen more than once but under ten times. The chain has TRBV7-2 and TRBJ2-7; TRBD2 might be the D (5 bases). Germline V CDR1 and CDR2: SGHTA, FQGNSA. The V and J ends lost 0 bases and 1 base respectively, with 10 bases between them. The CDR3 is made up of 15 amino acids. The CDR3 sequence is CASSLASGMSYEQYF. Here the CDR3 DNA reads TGTGCCAGCAGCTTAGCTTCGGGAATGTCCTACGAGCAGTACTTC.

This clonotype was seen repeatedly, ten times or more. The chain combines TRBV2 with TRBJ2-7; no definite D call. V lost 5 bases, J lost 3 bases, and 17 bases lay in between. Germline assignment: CDR1 SNHLY and CDR2 FYNNEI. The CDR3 spans 15 residues. Written as DNA, the CDR3 is TGTGCCAGCAGTTACCGTACTGGGATTTACTACGAGCAGTACTTC. Protein sequence: CASSYRTGIYYEQYF. The variable domain in full, with the rest retrieved from reference TRBV2 and TRBJ2-7, is EPEVTQTPSHQVTQMGQEVILRCVPISNHLYFYWYRQILGQKVEFLVSFYNNEISEKSEIFDDQFSVERPDGSNFTLKIRSTKLEDSAMYFCASSYRTGIYYEQYFGPGTRLTVT.

This clonotype appeared a few times. V is TRBV7-9 and J is TRBJ2-1, with TRBD2 matching 11 bases. This CDR3 contains 16 residues. Germline lookup yields CDR1 SEHNR and CDR2 FQNEAQ (reference sequence). The J segment lost 5 bases and the V segment lost 5 bases, leaving 8 bases of the junction unmatched. CDR3 sequence (DNA): TGTGCCAGCAGCCCGGGACTAGCGGTTTTTCACAATGAGCAGTTCTTC. This codes for CASSPGLAVFHNEQFF.

This clonotype was observed a few times. Here the CDR3 reads CASSSASLWPDTQYF. The CDR3 bases are TGTGCCAGCAGCTCGGCCTCCCTTTGGCCAGATACGCAGTATTTT. The V gene is TRBV7-2, the J gene TRBJ2-3; D gene ambiguous. CDR1 is SGHTA and CDR2 is FQGNSA in the germline V gene. The CDR3 extends over 15 amino acids. The germline V and J ends were trimmed by 4 bases and 4 bases, with 15 bases remaining between them.

V usage is TRBV5-1 and J usage is TRBJ2-1; the D gene could be TRBD1 or TRBD2 (6 bases each). V was pared by 2 bases and J by 2 bases, with 17 bases between. CDR3 length: 17 amino acids. Germline V gene lookup returns CDR1 SGHRS and CDR2 YFSETQ. The CDR3 sequence: CASSFGWGAGPYNEQFF. In DNA form, the CDR3 reads TGCGCCAGCAGCTTTGGATGGGGGGCTGGCCCCTACAATGAGCAGTTCTTC.

J is TRBJ2-1 and V is TRBV3-1; D is unclear. Trimming removed 1 base from V and 0 bases from J, with 7 bases in between. Germline V gives CDR1 LGHDT, CDR2 YNNKEL (reference sequence). The CDR3 length is 15 residues. The chain's CDR3 is CASSQAGGSYNEQFF. The CDR3 DNA is TGTGCCAGCAGCCAAGCTGGCGGCTCCTACAATGAGCAGTTCTTC.

This clonotype has just a few counts. The rearrangement links TRBV7-3 to TRBJ2-3, with TRBD1 as a possible D gene (6 bases). The germline CDR1 and CDR2 sequences are SGHTA and FQGTGA. V lost 4 bases, J lost 1 base, and 12 bases lay in between. The CDR3 contains 15 residues. CDR3 nucleotide sequence: TGTGCCAGCAGCTCCAGGGGTGCACGCACAGATACGCAGTATTTT. Amino acid sequence: CASSSRGARTDTQYF.

The V and J genes are TRBV5-1 and TRBJ2-5; TRBD2 aligns across 10 bases. The CDR3 has 15 residues. Germline CDR1 is SGHRS and CDR2 is YFSETQ. J lost 6 bases, V lost 2 bases, and 7 bases had no gene match. CDR3 nucleotides: TGCGCCAGCAGCTTCGAGACTAGCGGGTTGAAGACCCAGTACTTC. Translation: CASSFETSGLKTQYF.

The chain employs TRBV6-5 and TRBJ2-7, with D maybe TRBD1 (6 bases). Germline CDR1 reads MNHEY; CDR2 reads SVGAGI. Trimming left V 2 bases short and J 5 bases short, with 13 bases between. CDR3 length: 14 residues. CDR3 region: CASSYDQGSNEQYF. For the CDR3, the DNA is TGTGCCAGCAGTTACGACCAGGGGAGTAACGAGCAGTACTTC.

This clonotype has only a few counts. The chain is built from TRBV9 and TRBJ2-7; 7 bases agree with TRBD2. V lost 4 bases to trimming and J lost 7 bases; unmatched junction nucleotides: 8. The CDR3 consists of 13 residues. Germline V gene sequence: CDR1 SGDLS, CDR2 YYNGEE. The DNA of the CDR3 is TGTGCCAGCAGCCCACCGACTAGCCCGGAGCAGTACTTC. Amino acids: CASSPPTSPEQYF.